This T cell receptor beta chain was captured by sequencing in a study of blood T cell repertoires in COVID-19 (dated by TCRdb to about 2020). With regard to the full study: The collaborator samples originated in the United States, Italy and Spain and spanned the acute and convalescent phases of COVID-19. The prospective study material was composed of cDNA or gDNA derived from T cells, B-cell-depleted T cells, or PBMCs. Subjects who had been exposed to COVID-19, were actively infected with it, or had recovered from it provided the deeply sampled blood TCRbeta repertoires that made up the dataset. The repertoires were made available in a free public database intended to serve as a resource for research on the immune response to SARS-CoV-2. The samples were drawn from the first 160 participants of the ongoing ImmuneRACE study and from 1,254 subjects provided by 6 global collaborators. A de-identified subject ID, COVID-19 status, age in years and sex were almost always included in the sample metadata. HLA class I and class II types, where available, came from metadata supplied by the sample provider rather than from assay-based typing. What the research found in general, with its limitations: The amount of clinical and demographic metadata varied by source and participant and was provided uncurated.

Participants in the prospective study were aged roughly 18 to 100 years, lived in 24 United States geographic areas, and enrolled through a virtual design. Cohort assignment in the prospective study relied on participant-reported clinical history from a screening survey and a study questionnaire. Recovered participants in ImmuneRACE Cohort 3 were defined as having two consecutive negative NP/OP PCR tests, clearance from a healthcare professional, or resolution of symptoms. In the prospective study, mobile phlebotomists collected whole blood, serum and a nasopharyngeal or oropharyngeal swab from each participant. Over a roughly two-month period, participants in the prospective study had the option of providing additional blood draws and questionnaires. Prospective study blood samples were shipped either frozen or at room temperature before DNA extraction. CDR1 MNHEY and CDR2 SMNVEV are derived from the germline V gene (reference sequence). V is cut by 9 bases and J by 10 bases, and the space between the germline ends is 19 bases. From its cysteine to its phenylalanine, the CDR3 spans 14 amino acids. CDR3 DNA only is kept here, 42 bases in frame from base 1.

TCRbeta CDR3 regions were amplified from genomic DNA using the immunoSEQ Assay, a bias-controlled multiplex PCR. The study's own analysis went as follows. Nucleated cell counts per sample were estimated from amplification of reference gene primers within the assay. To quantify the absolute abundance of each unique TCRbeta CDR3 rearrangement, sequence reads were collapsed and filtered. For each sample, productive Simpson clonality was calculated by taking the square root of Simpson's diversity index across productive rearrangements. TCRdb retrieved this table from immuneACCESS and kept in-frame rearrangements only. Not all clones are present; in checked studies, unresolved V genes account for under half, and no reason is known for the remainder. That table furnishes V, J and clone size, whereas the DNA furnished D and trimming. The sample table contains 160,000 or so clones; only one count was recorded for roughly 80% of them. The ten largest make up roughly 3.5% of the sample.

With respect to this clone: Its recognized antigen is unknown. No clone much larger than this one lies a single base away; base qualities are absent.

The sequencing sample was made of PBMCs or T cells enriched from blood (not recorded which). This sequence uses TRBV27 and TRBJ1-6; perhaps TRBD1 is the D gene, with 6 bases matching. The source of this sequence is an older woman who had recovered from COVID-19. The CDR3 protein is CARNRGAATSPLHF. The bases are TGTGCCAGGAACCGGGGGGCCGCAACATCACCCCTCCACTTT.